The text below deals with one T cell receptor beta chain. Data came from immunoSEQ multiplex PCR; TCRdb stores just in-frame clones and leaves some out. This sample yields roughly 15,000 clones, of which roughly 80% are seen a single time; roughly 19% belongs to the top ten. These data originate in a study of T cell changes during pregnancy in multiple sclerosis. CDR1 and CDR2 from the germline V gene are SGHNT and YENEEA. This CDR3 has 14 amino acids. V lost 4 bases to trimming and J lost 3 bases, with 12 bases between them. This material consisted of CD8+ T cells from peripheral blood mononuclear cells, taken in the third trimester of pregnancy. V gene TRBV11-3 combines with J gene TRBJ1-1; D uncertain. The receptor's source is a female donor in good health, enrolled as a control in a pregnancy study. Written as DNA, the CDR3 is TGTGCCAGCAGCTCTGGAGGTTTGGACACTGAAGCTTTCTTT. Translation gives CASSSGGLDTEAFF.